This passage covers 27 T cell receptor beta chains from one sample sequenced in a study of Graves' ophthalmopathy and Graves' hyperthyroidism. The authors amplified TCR beta CDR3 regions from RNA transcripts. Second-round multiplex PCR followed a first-round RT-PCR using HTBI primers. TCRdb re-derived calls from the multiplex PCR reads in MiXCR, one entry per CDR3 protein. The sample has about 370,000 distinct CDR3 sequences, around 19% seen once. Source material: peripheral blood. The receptors derive from a woman aged 18-29 years with Graves' ophthalmopathy.

The V and J genes are TRBV4-1 and TRBJ2-7; D is unresolved. Trimming shortened V by 0 bases and J by 9 bases, and 9 bases separated the two germline ends. Germline V gene lookup returns CDR1 MGHRA and CDR2 YSYEKL. This CDR3 comprises 12 residues. Written as DNA, the CDR3 is TGCGCCAGCAGCCAAGATTGGGTTCGGCAGTACTTC. Its translation is CASSQDWVRQYF.

The chain joins TRBV7-2 to TRBJ2-5; 7 positions match TRBD1. Per germline, CDR1 SGHTA and CDR2 FQGNSA. The V and J ends lost 5 bases and 3 bases, in that order; junction bases with no gene match: 9. This CDR3 contains 15 residues. CDR3 in DNA: TGTGCCAGCAGCCCGACAGGGTACTCGAAAGAGACCCAGTACTTC. This codes for CASSPTGYSKETQYF. Full variable domain (missing parts from reference TRBV7-2 and TRBJ2-5): GAGVSQSPSNKVTEKGKDVELRCDPISGHTALYWYRQSLGQGLEFLIYFQGNSAPDKSGLPSDRFSAERTGGSVSTLTIQRTQQEDSAVYLCASSPTGYSKETQYFGPGTRLLVL.

This clonotype has at least ten counts. The J gene is TRBJ2-4, the V gene TRBV28; D perhaps matches TRBD1 (5 bases). V shed 2 bases and J shed 6 bases, with 14 bases lying between them. This CDR3 contains 15 residues. CDR1 is MDHEN, CDR2 SYDVKM, per germline. The CDR3 DNA sequence: TGTGCCAGCAGTTTAGGGATACAGGTCGTAAACATTCAGTACTTC. It yields the protein CASSLGIQVVNIQYF.

This clonotype was picked up many times. This chain joins TRBV7-2 and TRBJ2-7; weak D call: TRBD1 (5 bases). Germline CDR1 reads SGHTA; CDR2 reads FQGNSA. V was trimmed by 3 bases and J by 4 bases, leaving 13 bases between them. This CDR3 is 14 amino acids long. Here the CDR3 DNA reads TGTGCCAGCAGCTTGCCGACAGTGAAGTACGAGCAGTACTTC. It encodes CASSLPTVKYEQYF. Together with reference TRBV7-2 and TRBJ2-7, the CDR3 gives the full variable domain: GAGVSQSPSNKVTEKGKDVELRCDPISGHTALYWYRQSLGQGLEFLIYFQGNSAPDKSGLPSDRFSAERTGGSVSTLTIQRTQQEDSAVYLCASSLPTVKYEQYFGPGTRLTVT.

This clonotype was seen many times. The junction departs from germline at one end; a sequencing error may be responsible. The chain is built from TRBV6-2 or TRBV6-3 and TRBJ1-1; D possibly corresponds to TRBD1 (5 bases). The CDR3 runs to 14 residues. Germline values: CDR1 MNHEY, CDR2 SVGEGT. The CDR3 bases are TGTACCAGCAGTTACACCAGGGAGGGGACTGAAGCTTTCTTT. Protein product: CTSSYTREGTEAFF.

This clonotype was observed at least ten times. This chain connects TRBV28 to TRBJ2-4; TRBD1 might be the D (5 bases). CDR1 is MDHEN, CDR2 SYDVKM, per germline. This CDR3 contains 14 residues. V was cut by 2 bases and J by 1 base, with 6 bases left in between. The CDR3, as DNA: TGTGCCAGCAGTTTAAACAGGGCCAAAAACATTCAGTACTTC. It specifies CASSLNRAKNIQYF.

This clonotype was counted many times. This sequence joins TRBV20-1 and TRBJ1-2, with D unresolved. The CDR3 contains 14 residues. Trimming removed 3 bases from V and 2 bases from J, with 13 bases in between. Per germline, CDR1 DFQATT and CDR2 SNEGSKA (reference sequence). Here the CDR3 reads CSARVGSLNYGYTF. As DNA, the CDR3 is TGCAGTGCTAGGGTGGGGAGCCTAAACTATGGCTACACCTTC.

This clonotype was recorded many times. The chain uses TRBV12-3 or TRBV12-4 and TRBJ1-3; TRBD1 aligns across 7 bases. The length of the CDR3 is 15 residues. J gave up 4 bases and V 4 bases, and 7 bases lay outside the gene matches. The CDR3 sequence: CASSSRTGEGNTIYF. The CDR3 coding sequence is TGTGCCAGCAGTTCCCGCACAGGGGAAGGAAACACCATATATTTT.

This clonotype was counted at least ten times. V usage is TRBV29-1 and J usage is TRBJ2-7, with D possibly being TRBD1 (6 bases). This CDR3 region has 13 residues. The germline CDR1 and CDR2 sequences are SQVTM and ANQGSEA. Deletions cut 7 bases from V and 7 bases from J, with 20 bases between. CDR3: CSASLIGGEEQYF. DNA of the CDR3: TGCAGCGCCTCCCTCATTGGGGGCGAAGAGCAGTACTTC.

The sample holds many counts of this clonotype. The chain uses TRBV10-3 and TRBJ2-5, with TRBD1 matching 7 bases. V was pared by 6 bases and J by 3 bases, with 7 bases of the junction left unmatched. Looked up from germline, CDR1 is ENHRY and CDR2 is SYGVKD. The CDR3 has 14 residues. The CDR3 DNA sequence: TGTGCCATCAGGCGGACAGGACCCGAAGAGACCCAGTACTTC. Translation: CAIRRTGPEETQYF.

This clonotype appeared many times. This chain connects TRBV6-2 or TRBV6-3 to TRBJ2-7; 10 bases fit TRBD2. The CDR3 is made up of 18 amino acids. The V segment lost 0 bases and the J segment 7 bases; nucleotides outside the gene matches: 15. Germline V lookup: CDR1 MNHEY, CDR2 SVGEGT. CDR3 bases: TGTGCCAGCAGTTACTCGACACGAGGGCTAGCGGGAGCACAGGAGCAGTACTTC. This sequence encodes CASSYSTRGLAGAQEQYF.

This clonotype was observed at least ten times. No conserved phenylalanine or tryptophan ends this CDR3, so it is likely a read error. The chain carries TRBV6-1 and TRBJ2-5; tentative D call: TRBD1 (5 bases). The ends were cut back, 0 bases at V and 5 bases at J, with 10 bases in the middle. This CDR3 region has 14 residues. CDR1 is MNHNS, CDR2 SASEGT, per germline. DNA of the CDR3: TGTGCCAGCAGTGAAGCGAGACAGATTGAGACCCAGTACCTC. Residues: CASSEARQIETQYL.

This clonotype was picked up many times. V is TRBV2 and J is TRBJ1-5, with D tentatively TRBD1 (6 bases). CDR1 and CDR2 from the germline V gene are SNHLY and FYNNEI. V gave up 5 bases and J gave up 2 bases, with 13 bases separating them. The CDR3 contains 15 residues. In DNA, the CDR3 is TGTGCCAGCAGTCCCGGGACACCCCGCAATCAGCCCCAGCATTTT. Translating it yields CASSPGTPRNQPQHF.

The sample holds many counts of this clonotype. The CDR3 here is CASSLGRGDTEAFF. The CDR3 DNA sequence: TGTGCCAGCAGCTTAGGTCGGGGCGACACTGAAGCTTTCTTT. The gene calls are TRBV7-2 and TRBJ1-1; D might be TRBD1 (5 bases). The germline CDR1 and CDR2 sequences are SGHTA and FQGNSA. V shed 1 base and J shed 3 bases, with 9 bases lying between them. This CDR3 has 14 residues.

This clonotype appeared a few times. The chain joins TRBV30 to TRBJ2-7, with a weak D call TRBD2 (6 bases). In germline, CDR1 is GTSNPN, CDR2 SVGIG (reference sequence). The V and J ends lost 1 base and 7 bases respectively, with 8 bases between them. This CDR3 has 11 amino acids. CDR3: CAWSASGEQYF. CDR3 bases: TGTGCCTGGAGTGCAAGCGGGGAGCAGTACTTC.

This clonotype was counted many times. V is TRBV4-3 and J is TRBJ1-1; 7 bases align to TRBD1. This CDR3 contains 14 residues. The J segment lost 6 bases and the V segment lost 4 bases, leaving 8 bases of the junction unmatched. Germline CDR1 LGHNA, CDR2 YSLEER. The CDR3 DNA is TGCGCCAGCAGCCTAACCGACAGGGACGCTGAAGCTTTCTTT. Protein product: CASSLTDRDAEAFF.

This clonotype was seen at least ten times. The chain combines TRBV4-1 with TRBJ2-7; D remains ambiguous. CDR1 is MGHRA and CDR2 is YSYEKL in the germline V gene. The CDR3 totals 14 residues. V lost 0 bases, J lost 3 bases, and 9 bases lay in between. The CDR3 nucleotides are TGCGCCAGCAGCCAAGAGTTAAGGGTCTACGAGCAGTACTTC. It specifies CASSQELRVYEQYF.

This clonotype was found many times. J is TRBJ1-6 and V is TRBV11-2; no clear D gene. The V end was cut by 5 bases, the J end by 13 bases, with 12 bases between. There are 12 residues in the CDR3. The germline CDR1 and CDR2 sequences are SGHAT and FQNNGV. Here the CDR3 reads CASSRAGAPLHF. In DNA form, the CDR3 reads TGTGCCAGCAGCCGCGCAGGTGCTCCCCTCCACTTT.

This clonotype was counted at least ten times. V is TRBV30 and J is TRBJ2-7, with D hard to call. CDR1 and CDR2 (germline): GTSNPN, SVGIG (reference sequence). V was pared by 8 bases and J by 3 bases, with 11 bases between. CDR3 length: 11 residues. The CDR3 DNA reads as TGTGCCCCCTCCGGGTACTACGAGCAGTACTTC. Protein: CAPSGYYEQYF.

The chain carries TRBV15 and TRBJ2-5, with TRBD2 matching over 13 bases. Germline V CDR1 and CDR2: LNHNV, YYDKDF (reference sequence). V was clipped by 2 bases and J by 0 bases; unmatched bases: 9. CDR3 size: 19 residues. CDR3 loop: CATSRPPGTSGVYQETQYF. In DNA, the CDR3 is TGTGCCACCAGCAGACCTCCTGGGACTAGCGGGGTGTACCAAGAGACCCAGTACTTC.

Ten or more counts support this clonotype. The rearrangement uses TRBV12-3 or TRBV12-4 and TRBJ2-2; TRBD2 might be the D (5 bases). The CDR3 covers 17 residues. V was pared by 6 bases and J by 1 base, with 18 bases between. The CDR3 here is CASSFTLGGLNTGELFF. The CDR3 DNA is TGTGCCAGCAGCTTTACCCTCGGCGGACTGAACACCGGGGAGCTGTTTTTT.

This clonotype was detected ten times or more. The chain carries TRBV12-3 or TRBV12-4 and TRBJ1-5; no definite D call. The CDR3 runs 13 residues. Between the trimmed V and J ends, which lost 7 bases and 1 base, there was a span of 8 bases. The CDR3 sequence is CASTSSSNQPQHF. For the CDR3, the DNA is TGTGCCAGCACCAGTTCGAGCAATCAGCCCCAGCATTTT.

This clonotype was seen many times. The gene calls are TRBV20-1 and TRBJ2-7; D gene uncertain. CDR3 size: 14 residues. CDR1 DFQATT and CDR2 SNEGSKA come from the germline V gene (reference sequence). Trimming removed 5 bases at V and 3 bases at J, with 17 bases between. The CDR3 nucleotides read TGCAGTGCTCCCTCCCCGACCCACATCTACGAGCAGTACTTC. Amino acids: CSAPSPTHIYEQYF.

This clonotype came up many times. DNA for the CDR3: TGTGCCAGCATTCCCCCAGGAAGCTATGGCTACACCTTC. Residues: CASIPPGSYGYTF. The rearrangement joins TRBV6-5 to TRBJ1-2; no clear D. V was trimmed by 7 bases and J by 4 bases, leaving 13 bases between them. Germline V gene sequence: CDR1 MNHEY, CDR2 SVGAGI. The CDR3 spans 13 residues.

This clonotype was observed many times. The chain recombines TRBV6-1 with TRBJ2-7; a weak D match, TRBD1 (5 bases). Germline lookup yields CDR1 MNHNS and CDR2 SASEGT. Trimming cost V 2 bases and J 7 bases, with 12 bases left between them. The CDR3 is 13 residues long. As DNA, the CDR3 is TGTGCCAGCAGTGAATGGCGAAGGGGTGAGCAGTACTTC. Protein: CASSEWRRGEQYF.

There are many counts of this clonotype. The germline gene is not matched at one end of the junction; a read error may be the cause. The chain is built from TRBV9 and TRBJ2-5, with TRBD2 matching over 7 bases. This CDR3 has 15 amino acids. Germline V gene lookup returns CDR1 SGDLS and CDR2 YYNGEE. The CDR3 DNA reads as TGTGCCAGCAGCGTATCCCCATTGGCGGGAGAGACCCAGCACTTC. Amino acid sequence: CASSVSPLAGETQHF.

This clonotype was seen just once. The chain links TRBV5-1 to TRBJ2-4, with 7 bases identical to TRBD1. The CDR3 totals 12 residues. Germline CDR1 and CDR2: SGHRS and YFSETQ. The trim removed 4 bases at V and 7 bases at J, leaving 2 bases unmatched. The CDR3 region is CASSLGQNIQYF. The CDR3 DNA is TGCGCCAGCAGCCTGGGACAGAACATTCAGTACTTC.